These T cell receptor beta chains were read from a single sample in a study of blood T cells in healthy people across ages. Each CDR3 protein is one row after TCRdb ran MiXCR on the 5' RACE reads. The sample records 1,500,000 or so distinct CDR3 sequences, around 55% being singletons. Sequencing was performed on blood. Source of these receptors: a man aged 18 to 29 in good health. Both conserved end residues are part of each CDR3. A D gene is named only where the DNA matches it firmly. The size field is filled for only some rows; it gives once, few, many or a size class.

-,15,-,TRBJ2-7,TRBV20-1,CSARDHGPLPYEQYF,TGCAGTGCTAGAGATCATGGCCCCTTGCCGTACGAGCAGTACTTC
-,14,-,TRBJ2-1,TRBV12-3/TRBV12-4,CASSLMGTQETQFF,TGTGCCAGCAGTTTAATGGGGACCCAAGAGACCCAGTTCTTC
-,13,-,TRBJ1-1,TRBV29-1,CSVDGRGVTEAFF,TGCAGCGTTGACGGCAGGGGAGTCACTGAAGCTTTCTTT
-,14,-,TRBJ2-7,TRBV5-1,CASSPLGRPYEQYF,TGCGCCAGCAGCCCACTCGGCAGACCCTACGAGCAGTACTTC
-,12,many,TRBJ2-5,TRBV15,CATSRGYGTQYF,TGTGCCACCAGCAGAGGATACGGGACCCAGTACTTC
TRBD2,17,-,TRBJ2-1,TRBV4-1,CASSLRTLAGPYNEQFF,TGCGCCAGCAGCTTACGTACACTAGCGGGACCCTACAATGAGCAGTTCTTC
-,12,-,TRBJ1-2,TRBV5-6,CASSPRGAGYTF,TGTGCCAGCAGCCCACGGGGGGCTGGCTACACCTTC
-,17,-,TRBJ2-7,TRBV7-9,CASSFQIGRGHPYEQYF,TGTGCCAGCAGCTTCCAAATCGGGCGGGGGCATCCCTACGAGCAGTACTTC
-,16,-,TRBJ2-3,TRBV6-1,CASLTGQLYGTDTQYF,TGTGCCAGCCTTACAGGACAACTATACGGCACAGATACGCAGTATTTT
-,17,-,TRBJ2-1,TRBV6-2/TRBV6-3,CASRDDRLQYSYNEQFF,TGTGCCAGCAGGGACGATCGCTTACAGTATTCATACAATGAGCAGTTCTTC
-,12,-,TRBJ2-7,TRBV28,CASSLNSGEQYF,TGTGCCAGCAGCCTAAATTCAGGGGAGCAGTACTTC
-,17,few,TRBJ1-6,TRBV4-1,CASSRGQQLSYNSPLHF,TGCGCCAGCAGCCGGGGGCAACAGCTATCCTATAATTCACCCCTCCACTTT
-,16,-,TRBJ1-6,TRBV7-2,CASSMGGSSYNSPLHF,TGTGCCAGCAGCATGGGTGGGAGCTCCTATAATTCACCCCTCCACTTT
TRBD2,15,-,TRBJ2-1,TRBV6-2/TRBV6-3,CASRESGGAGNEQFF,TGTGCCAGCAGGGAAAGCGGGGGGGCTGGGAATGAGCAGTTCTTC
TRBD2,16,-,TRBJ2-1,TRBV4-2,CAGSQRSGGSYNEQFF,TGTGCCGGCAGCCAGCGTAGCGGGGGTTCCTACAATGAGCAGTTCTTC
-,12,few,TRBJ2-1,TRBV7-6,CASSPRENEQFF,TGTGCCAGCAGCCCCCGGGAGAATGAGCAGTTCTTC
-,17,-,TRBJ2-3,TRBV7-2,CASSSTLVRGFTDTQYF,TGTGCCAGCAGCTCTACCCTGGTGCGGGGATTCACAGATACGCAGTATTTT
TRBD2,15,few,TRBJ2-3,TRBV5-1,CASSPTSGRWDTQYF,TGCGCCAGCAGCCCGACTAGCGGGAGGTGGGATACGCAGTATTTT
TRBD2,15,-,TRBJ2-1,TRBV11-2,CASSLLAGRLNEQFF,TGTGCCAGCAGCTTACTAGCGGGGCGTCTCAATGAGCAGTTCTTC
-,15,-,TRBJ2-5,TRBV4-2,CASSQGPGGPGEQYF,TGTGCCAGCAGCCAAGGGCCTGGCGGGCCGGGGGAGCAGTACTTC
-,15,few,TRBJ2-7,TRBV4-1,CASSQERGLSYEQYF,TGTGCCAGCAGCCAAGAGAGAGGGCTCTCCTACGAGCAGTACTTC
-,14,few,TRBJ2-3,TRBV12-3/TRBV12-4,CASSWGTSTDTQYF,TGTGCCAGCAGCTGGGGGACTAGCACAGATACGCAGTATTTT
-,16,-,TRBJ2-5,TRBV29-1,CSVEVREGVALGAQYF,TGCAGCGTTGAAGTCAGGGAGGGGGTGGCCCTAGGGGCCCAGTACTTC
-,13,-,TRBJ2-4,TRBV2,CASSEISGGIQYF,TGTGCCAGCAGTGAGATCTCTGGGGGCATTCAGTACTTC
-,18,-,TRBJ2-1,TRBV27,CASSSGVWRASSYNEQFF,TGTGCCAGCAGTTCGGGGGTTTGGCGGGCCAGTTCCTACAATGAGCAGTTCTTC
TRBD1,13,-,TRBJ1-6,TRBV19,CASRTTGTEVVHF,TGTGCCAGTAGGACCACCGGGACAGAAGTTGTCCACTTT
-,13,-,TRBJ1-1,TRBV27,CASSLAFRTEAFF,TGTGCCAGCAGTTTGGCGTTTCGGACTGAAGCTTTCTTT
-,17,-,TRBJ2-1,TRBV11-2,CASSLDSGHLSYNEQFF,TGTGCCAGCAGCTTAGATTCCGGGCATCTCTCCTACAATGAGCAGTTCTTC
-,13,few,TRBJ2-7,TRBV28,CASRSQGKDEQYF,TGTGCCAGCAGGTCCCAGGGGAAGGACGAGCAGTACTTC
-,13,-,TRBJ2-7,TRBV6-5,CASKPGWNNEQYF,TGTGCCAGCAAACCCGGTTGGAACAATGAGCAGTACTTC
-,11,few,TRBJ1-1,TRBV29-1,CSAGQSTEAFF,TGCAGCGCCGGACAGTCGACTGAAGCTTTCTTT
TRBD2,16,-,TRBJ2-1,TRBV11-1,CASSLGASGSFREQFF,TGTGCCAGCAGCTTAGGCGCTAGCGGGAGTTTCCGTGAGCAGTTCTTC
TRBD1,14,-,TRBJ2-1,TRBV27,CASSSRQGNYEQFF,TGTGCCAGCAGCTCCAGACAGGGTAACTATGAGCAGTTCTTC
TRBD2,15,-,TRBJ2-7,TRBV12-3/TRBV12-4,CASRPRLAGAYEQYF,TGTGCCAGCAGGCCCCGACTAGCGGGGGCTTACGAGCAGTACTTC
TRBD2,15,-,TRBJ2-7,TRBV7-2,CASSRRGSGAYEQYF,TGTGCCAGCAGCCGCCGCGGGAGCGGGGCCTACGAGCAGTACTTC
TRBD2,17,-,TRBJ2-5,TRBV10-1,CASSDRLAGDPLETQYF,TGCGCCAGCAGTGACCGGCTAGCGGGAGATCCGCTTGAGACCCAGTACTTC
TRBD1,16,-,TRBJ2-5,TRBV3-1,CASSQFQQGVRETQYF,TGTGCCAGCAGCCAATTTCAACAGGGGGTCCGAGAGACCCAGTACTTC
-,14,few,TRBJ2-2,TRBV6-5,CASSRKAVTGELFF,TGTGCCAGCAGTAGAAAGGCCGTGACCGGGGAGCTGTTTTTT
TRBD2,17,-,TRBJ2-7,TRBV20-1,CSPKRVQTSGVTYEQYF,TGCAGTCCTAAAAGAGTCCAGACTAGCGGGGTGACGTACGAGCAGTACTTC
TRBD1,15,once,TRBJ2-7,TRBV4-3,CASSPQTDRPYEQYF,TGCGCCAGCAGCCCTCAGACGGACAGGCCCTACGAGCAGTACTTC
-,14,-,TRBJ2-7,TRBV7-2,CASSQTGTTHEQYF,TGTGCCAGCAGCCAAACAGGGACCACCCACGAGCAGTACTTC
TRBD1,16,few,TRBJ2-1,TRBV29-1,CSVELMTGGGYNEQFF,TGCAGCGTTGAATTAATGACAGGGGGAGGGTACAATGAGCAGTTCTTC
-,16,-,TRBJ2-3,TRBV5-1,CASSLVMESFTDTQYF,TGCGCCAGCAGCTTGGTTATGGAGTCGTTCACAGATACGCAGTATTTT
-,12,few,TRBJ2-3,TRBV2,CASSPNSYTQYF,TGTGCCAGCAGTCCCAATTCCTATACGCAGTATTTT
-,14,-,TRBJ2-2,TRBV12-5,CASNPAEDTGELFF,TGTGCTAGTAATCCGGCGGAAGACACCGGGGAGCTGTTTTTT
-,15,-,TRBJ2-3,TRBV7-9,CASSKAKRLTDTQYF,TGTGCCAGCAGCAAGGCTAAGCGGTTGACAGATACGCAGTATTTT
TRBD1,17,-,TRBJ1-2,TRBV7-9,CASSAPGQGYRGYGYTF,TGTGCCAGCAGCGCCCCGGGACAGGGGTACAGGGGATATGGCTACACCTTC
TRBD1,14,many,TRBJ2-5,TRBV5-1,CASSFGQVEETQYF,TGCGCCAGCAGCTTCGGACAGGTTGAAGAGACCCAGTACTTC
-,14,-,TRBJ2-4,TRBV15,CATPGAEGDNEQYF,TGTGCCACCCCTGGAGCGGAGGGGGACAATGAGCAGTACTTC
TRBD2,14,-,TRBJ2-1,TRBV2,CASQESSGSNEQFF,TGTGCCAGCCAAGAGAGTAGCGGGAGCAATGAGCAGTTCTTC
TRBD1,16,-,TRBJ1-2,TRBV4-1,CASSQDKTGESYGYTF,TGCGCCAGCAGCCAAGATAAGACAGGGGAGAGCTATGGCTACACCTTC
TRBD1,14,-,TRBJ2-3,TRBV20-1,CSAVGQGITDTQYF,TGCAGTGCCGTCGGACAGGGGATCACAGATACGCAGTATTTT
-,14,-,TRBJ2-7,TRBV11-2,CASSSTVGRGEQYF,TGTGCCAGCAGCTCAACAGTGGGGCGAGGGGAGCAGTACTTC